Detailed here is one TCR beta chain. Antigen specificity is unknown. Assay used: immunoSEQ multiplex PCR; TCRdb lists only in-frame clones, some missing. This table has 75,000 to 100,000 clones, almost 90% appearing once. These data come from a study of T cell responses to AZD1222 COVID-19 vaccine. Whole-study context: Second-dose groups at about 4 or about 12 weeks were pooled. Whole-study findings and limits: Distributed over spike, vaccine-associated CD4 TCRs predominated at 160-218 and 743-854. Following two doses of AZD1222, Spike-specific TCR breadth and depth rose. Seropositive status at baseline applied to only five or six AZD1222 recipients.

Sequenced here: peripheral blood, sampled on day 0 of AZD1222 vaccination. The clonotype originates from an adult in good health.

The CDR3 DNA is TGTGCCAGCAGCCAGACGGGACTAGCGGACTACGAGCAGTACTTC. It codes for CASSQTGLADYEQYF. J is TRBJ2-7 and V is TRBV5-4, with 11 positions matching TRBD2. With V trimmed by 4 bases and J by 3 bases, 6 bases remained unmatched. This CDR3 is built from 15 residues. Germline-derived CDR1 and CDR2 are SGHNT and YYREEE (reference sequence). The whole variable domain, filled in from reference TRBV5-4 and TRBJ2-7, reads ETGVTQSPTHLIKTRGQQVTLRCSSQSGHNTVSWYQQALGQGPQFIFQYYREEENGRGNFPPRFSGLQFPNYSSELNVNALELDDSALYLCASSQTGLADYEQYFGPGTRLTVT.